This TCR beta chain was sequenced during a study of regulatory T cells in long-lasting Graves disease. Study information: Freshly diagnosed Graves' patients had used antithyroid drugs for under 3 months.

This clonotype has at least ten counts. Its antigen remains unidentified. Building of the TCR beta libraries involved iRepertoire HTBI primers and Arm-PCR of CDR3 regions. Via MiXCR, TCRdb re-called the multiplex PCR reads, giving one row per CDR3 protein. Among about 430,000 distinct CDR3 sequences listed, 15% were seen once. V lost 0 bases and J lost 8, with 4 bases in between. This CDR3 spans 12 amino acids. Time point of the sample: newly diagnosed GD, antithyroid drugs for less than 3 months. Generation of the TCR library employed RNA extracted from PBMCs. Study-level findings and limits: It was in persistent disease that TRBV28, TRBJ1-2 and TRBJ2-5 were favored.

These records were also assigned to another study, of T cells in Graves' hyperthyroidism and ophthalmopathy. This second study says: First-round RT-PCR with HTBI primers amplified the TCR CDR3 region.

Material: peripheral blood mononuclear cells (PBMCs), obtained at new diagnosis, from a patient treated with antithyroid drugs. The rearrangement links TRBV12-3 or TRBV12-4 to TRBJ1-4; D not certain. This sequence originates from a woman aged 40 to 50 with Graves disease. CDR3 coding DNA: TGTGCCAGCAGTTTAGCGGGAGAAAAACTGTTTTTT. It translates to CASSLAGEKLFF.